These T cell receptor beta chains were read from a single sample in a study of blood T cell repertoires in COVID-19. Produced via immunoSEQ multiplex PCR; TCRdb's table is partial and in-frame only. This table has over 300,000 clones, almost 90% appearing once. The sample comprised peripheral blood. These receptors were collected from a young man with active or convalescent COVID-19. Each CDR3 is given with its conserved first and last residue. The D gene is left open where the match is weak. Only some rows state a clone size, as once, few, many or a class for expanded clones.

TRBJ2-7 | TRBD2 | TRBV3-1/TRBV3-2 | once | CASSQEGGSLRNEQYF | TGTGCCAGCAGCCAAGAGGGGGGGAGTTTAAGGAACGAGCAGTACTTC
TRBJ2-6 | - | TRBV29-1 | - | CSVDRVDSGANVLTF | TGCAGCGTTGACCGTGTTGACTCTGGGGCCAACGTGCTGACTTTC
TRBJ2-1 | - | TRBV4-3 | once | CASSQDRLLYNEQFF | TGCGCCAGCAGCCAAGATCGACTCTTATACAATGAGCAGTTCTTC
TRBJ2-7 | - | TRBV14 | - | CASSQAGRSSYEQYF | TGTGCCAGCAGCCAAGCTGGCAGAAGCTCCTACGAGCAGTACTTC
TRBJ2-7 | TRBD1 | TRBV25-1 | - | CAGQGRARESYEQYF | TGTGCCGGACAGGGCCGGGCCAGAGAGTCCTACGAGCAGTACTTC
TRBJ1-2 | TRBD1 | TRBV6-5 | - | CASRLTGEGGYTF | TGTGCCAGCAGGCTAACAGGGGAAGGCGGCTACACCTTC
TRBJ1-1 | - | TRBV21-1 | - | CASSGWGPDGTEAFF | TGTGCCAGCAGCGGTTGGGGCCCGGACGGGACTGAAGCTTTCTTT
TRBJ1-5 | - | TRBV15 | - | CATSKGQNQPQHF | TGTGCCACCAGCAAAGGACAGAATCAGCCCCAGCATTTT
TRBJ2-7 | TRBD1 | TRBV5-1 | - | CASSSGDRGEQYF | TGCGCCAGCAGCTCAGGGGACAGGGGCGAGCAGTACTTC
TRBJ1-1 | - | TRBV14 | - | CASSQDSGFTEAFF | TGTGCCAGCAGCCAAGATTCGGGGTTCACTGAAGCTTTCTTT
TRBJ2-7 | - | TRBV5-1 | - | CASSLDLRDEQYF | TGCGCCAGCAGCTTGGATCTCAGGGACGAGCAGTACTTC
TRBJ1-5 | - | TRBV24-1 | - | CATSGVGTSQPQHF | TGTGCCACCAGTGGGGTTGGGACTTCTCAGCCCCAGCATTTT
TRBJ2-7 | TRBD1 | TRBV2 | - | CASTGQGYYEQYF | TGTGCCTCCACGGGACAGGGCTATTACGAGCAGTACTTC
TRBJ2-2 | - | TRBV30 | - | CAWRGLTRNTGELFF | TGTGCCTGGAGGGGGCTTACGCGGAACACCGGGGAGCTGTTTTTT
TRBJ1-1 | - | TRBV27 | - | CASSTRGATGPTEAFF | TGTGCCAGCAGTACTAGGGGAGCGACAGGACCCACTGAAGCTTTCTTT
TRBJ2-5 | - | TRBV11-2 | - | CASSSTVLQTQYF | TGTGCCAGCAGCTCTACTGTTCTGCAGACCCAGTACTTC
TRBJ2-2 | TRBD1 | TRBV18 | - | CASSRQGPNTGELFF | TGTGCCAGCTCACGACAGGGACCGAACACCGGGGAGCTGTTTTTT
TRBJ1-2 | - | TRBV5-1 | - | CASSLEPRVNYGYTF | TGCGCCAGCAGCTTGGAACCCAGGGTGAACTATGGCTACACCTTC
TRBJ2-4 | - | TRBV5-1 | - | CASSLAPGHPNVLYF | TGCGCCAGCAGCTTGGCTCCGGGACATCCGAACGTCCTATACTTC
TRBJ1-1 | TRBD1 | TRBV7-2 | few | CASSSYRQGRTEAFF | TGTGCCAGCAGCTCTTACAGACAGGGCAGGACTGAAGCTTTCTTT
TRBJ1-1 | TRBD1 | TRBV19 | - | CASMGVGTENTEAFF | TGTGCCAGTATGGGGGTGGGGACAGAGAACACTGAAGCTTTCTTT
TRBJ2-5 | TRBD2 | TRBV4-1 | once | CASSSTSGGYQETQYF | TGCGCCAGCAGCTCAACTAGCGGGGGGTACCAAGAGACCCAGTACTTC
TRBJ2-5 | TRBD2 | TRBV29-1 | once | CSAGRGGETQYF | TGCAGCGCGGGGCGGGGGGGCGAGACCCAGTACTTC
TRBJ2-1 | - | TRBV27 | - | CASGGDVYNEQFF | TGTGCCAGCGGCGGGGACGTTTACAATGAGCAGTTCTTC
TRBJ2-3 | - | TRBV9 | - | CASNNPGETDTQYF | TGTGCCAGCAATAACCCGGGAGAAACAGATACGCAGTATTTT
TRBJ2-7 | - | TRBV3-1/TRBV3-2 | - | CASSQEGQSYF | TGTGCCAGCAGCCAAGAGGGGCAGTCGTACTTC
TRBJ1-1 | TRBD1 | TRBV3-1/TRBV3-2 | few | CASSQDDVPRDRGTTEAFF | TGTGCCAGCAGCCAAGATGATGTCCCCCGGGACAGGGGAACCACTGAAGCTTTCTTT
TRBJ2-1 | TRBD1 | TRBV19 | - | CASSMSGTGPRNEQFF | TGTGCCAGTAGTATGAGCGGGACAGGGCCGCGGAATGAGCAGTTCTTC
TRBJ1-5 | - | TRBV10-3 | - | CATKPGVSQPQHF | TGTGCCACAAAACCAGGGGTCAGTCAGCCCCAGCATTTT
TRBJ2-7 | TRBD2 | TRBV29-1 | - | CSVASSGGGIPYEQYF | TGCAGCGTTGCTTCTAGCGGGGGGGGAATACCCTACGAGCAGTACTTC
TRBJ1-6 | TRBD1 | TRBV5-1 | - | CASSLTGTGGYNSPLHF | TGCGCCAGCAGCTTGACTGGGACAGGGGGTTATAATTCACCCCTCCACTTT
TRBJ1-1 | - | TRBV28 | - | CASSRGTEAFF | TGTGCCAGCAGTCGCGGTACTGAAGCTTTCTTT
TRBJ1-2 | TRBD1 | TRBV9 | - | CASSGDSWGYYGYTF | TGTGCCAGCAGCGGGGACAGTTGGGGCTACTATGGCTACACCTTC
TRBJ1-1 | TRBD1 | TRBV3-1/TRBV3-2 | - | CASSQEAGQGLGAEAFF | TGTGCCAGCAGCCAAGAAGCCGGACAGGGTTTAGGGGCTGAAGCTTTCTTT
TRBJ1-2 | - | TRBV9 | - | CASSVDGSYGYTF | TGTGCCAGCAGCGTAGACGGTTCCTATGGCTACACCTTC
TRBJ1-6 | TRBD1 | TRBV18 | - | CASSPSTGGSPLHF | TGTGCCAGCTCACCTTCGACAGGGGGTTCACCCCTCCACTTT
TRBJ1-2 | TRBD1 | TRBV2 | once | CATRQGVSGYTF | TGTGCCACGCGGCAGGGGGTTTCGGGCTACACCTTC
TRBJ1-2 | - | TRBV6-6 | - | CASSYPPTSTYGYTF | TGTGCCAGCAGTTACCCCCCAACATCCACCTATGGCTACACCTTC
TRBJ1-2 | - | TRBV9 | - | CASSSSSNGYTF | TGTGCCAGCAGCTCGAGTTCAAATGGCTACACCTTC
TRBJ2-7 | TRBD1 | TRBV6-5 | - | CASSYGGQGKYEQYF | TGTGCCAGCAGTTACGGTGGACAGGGGAAGTACGAGCAGTACTTC
TRBJ1-5 | - | TRBV2 | - | CASSAGSSNQPQHF | TGTGCCAGCAGTGCAGGCAGCAGCAATCAGCCCCAGCATTTT
TRBJ2-4 | TRBD2 | TRBV24-1 | - | CATTSEKNIQYF | TGTGCCACGACTAGCGAGAAAAACATTCAGTACTTC
TRBJ2-7 | - | TRBV3-1/TRBV3-2 | - | CASSLRRGYEQYF | TGTGCCAGCAGCCTTCGACGGGGCTACGAGCAGTACTTC
TRBJ2-5 | TRBD2 | TRBV7-9 | - | CASSFLAGGLETQYF | TGTGCCAGCAGCTTTCTAGCGGGGGGGCTTGAGACCCAGTACTTC
TRBJ2-1 | TRBD2 | TRBV27 | - | CASRRSLAANNEQFF | TGTGCCAGCAGGCGGTCCCTAGCGGCTAACAATGAGCAGTTCTTC
TRBJ1-1 | - | TRBV4-2 | - | CASSLPEGETEAFF | TGTGCCAGCAGCCTCCCCGAGGGAGAGACTGAAGCTTTCTTT
TRBJ1-2 | - | TRBV29-1 | - | CSVEHTFNYGYTF | TGCAGCGTTGAGCACACATTTAACTATGGCTACACCTTC
TRBJ2-2 | TRBD2 | TRBV15 | few | CATSIEAGASTGELFF | TGTGCCACCAGCATCGAAGCGGGAGCTTCCACCGGGGAGCTGTTTTTT
TRBJ2-7 | - | TRBV5-6 | once | CASSPGLGSYEQYF | TGTGCCAGCAGCCCAGGATTGGGCTCCTACGAGCAGTACTTC
TRBJ1-5 | TRBD1 | TRBV28 | - | CASSSDRVEQPQHF | TGTGCCAGCAGTTCGGACAGGGTAGAACAGCCCCAGCATTTT
TRBJ1-1 | - | TRBV28 | - | CASSSIVPGKTEAFF | TGTGCCAGCAGTTCTATAGTCCCAGGAAAAACTGAAGCTTTCTTT
TRBJ1-2 | TRBD1 | TRBV13 | - | CASTSLGTGRDGYTF | TGTGCCAGCACAAGCCTCGGGACAGGGCGGGATGGCTACACCTTC
TRBJ1-6 | - | TRBV7-8 | - | CASSLDVRGNSPLHF | TGTGCCAGCAGCTTAGACGTGCGGGGTAATTCACCCCTCCACTTT
TRBJ2-7 | - | TRBV10-3 | - | CAIRNRDKRDEQYF | TGTGCCATCAGGAACCGGGACAAACGGGACGAGCAGTACTTC
TRBJ1-1 | TRBD1 | TRBV7-9 | - | CASSLGQGARTEAFF | TGTGCCAGCAGCTTGGGACAGGGGGCACGGACTGAAGCTTTCTTT
TRBJ1-6 | - | TRBV5-8 | - | CASSAGVFTGSSYNSPLHF | TGTGCCAGCAGCGCGGGGGTTTTCACAGGGAGCTCCTATAATTCACCCCTCCACTTT
TRBJ1-5 | TRBD1 | TRBV28 | - | CASSFAGGTNQPQHF | TGTGCCAGCAGTTTTGCAGGGGGCACGAATCAGCCCCAGCATTTT
TRBJ2-7 | TRBD1 | TRBV2 | - | CASSENRDRGYEQYF | TGTGCCAGCAGTGAAAACCGGGACAGGGGTTACGAGCAGTACTTC
TRBJ1-1 | TRBD1 | TRBV7-2 | once | CASSPRWTGTDREAFF | TGTGCCAGCAGCCCAAGATGGACCGGGACAGACCGTGAAGCTTTCTTT